A few counts support the clone carrying this T cell receptor (beta chain). The entry originates in a study of blood T cell repertoires in COVID-19. About the study: The United States, Italy and Spain were the sources of the acute and convalescent COVID-19 samples. PBMCs, B-cell-depleted T cells, or T cells were the source of the cDNA or gDNA that made up the material.

Patients at the Seattle site were enrolled during active infection and followed longitudinally. Under the authors' procedure: Estimation of nucleated cell counts was performed using reference gene primer amplification. TCRdb keeps only in-frame clones here, not all; method: immunoSEQ multiplex PCR. V, J and clone size were drawn from that table, and D and trimming were deduced from the DNA. The table records around 340,000 clones, roughly 89% of them present only once. Germline V CDR1 and CDR2: SEHNR, FQNEAQ (reference sequence). The CDR3 has 15 residues. V was pared by 5 bases and J by 3 bases, with 14 bases between.

The sequenced sample consisted of peripheral blood. The clonotype comes from a woman aged 55-69 years with COVID-19, enrolled during active disease. This sequence joins TRBV7-9 and TRBJ1-5; tentative D call: TRBD1 (5 bases). CDR3 in amino acids: CASSPNQGNNQPQHF. In nucleotides, the CDR3 is TGTGCCAGCAGCCCCAATCAGGGAAACAATCAGCCCCAGCATTTT.